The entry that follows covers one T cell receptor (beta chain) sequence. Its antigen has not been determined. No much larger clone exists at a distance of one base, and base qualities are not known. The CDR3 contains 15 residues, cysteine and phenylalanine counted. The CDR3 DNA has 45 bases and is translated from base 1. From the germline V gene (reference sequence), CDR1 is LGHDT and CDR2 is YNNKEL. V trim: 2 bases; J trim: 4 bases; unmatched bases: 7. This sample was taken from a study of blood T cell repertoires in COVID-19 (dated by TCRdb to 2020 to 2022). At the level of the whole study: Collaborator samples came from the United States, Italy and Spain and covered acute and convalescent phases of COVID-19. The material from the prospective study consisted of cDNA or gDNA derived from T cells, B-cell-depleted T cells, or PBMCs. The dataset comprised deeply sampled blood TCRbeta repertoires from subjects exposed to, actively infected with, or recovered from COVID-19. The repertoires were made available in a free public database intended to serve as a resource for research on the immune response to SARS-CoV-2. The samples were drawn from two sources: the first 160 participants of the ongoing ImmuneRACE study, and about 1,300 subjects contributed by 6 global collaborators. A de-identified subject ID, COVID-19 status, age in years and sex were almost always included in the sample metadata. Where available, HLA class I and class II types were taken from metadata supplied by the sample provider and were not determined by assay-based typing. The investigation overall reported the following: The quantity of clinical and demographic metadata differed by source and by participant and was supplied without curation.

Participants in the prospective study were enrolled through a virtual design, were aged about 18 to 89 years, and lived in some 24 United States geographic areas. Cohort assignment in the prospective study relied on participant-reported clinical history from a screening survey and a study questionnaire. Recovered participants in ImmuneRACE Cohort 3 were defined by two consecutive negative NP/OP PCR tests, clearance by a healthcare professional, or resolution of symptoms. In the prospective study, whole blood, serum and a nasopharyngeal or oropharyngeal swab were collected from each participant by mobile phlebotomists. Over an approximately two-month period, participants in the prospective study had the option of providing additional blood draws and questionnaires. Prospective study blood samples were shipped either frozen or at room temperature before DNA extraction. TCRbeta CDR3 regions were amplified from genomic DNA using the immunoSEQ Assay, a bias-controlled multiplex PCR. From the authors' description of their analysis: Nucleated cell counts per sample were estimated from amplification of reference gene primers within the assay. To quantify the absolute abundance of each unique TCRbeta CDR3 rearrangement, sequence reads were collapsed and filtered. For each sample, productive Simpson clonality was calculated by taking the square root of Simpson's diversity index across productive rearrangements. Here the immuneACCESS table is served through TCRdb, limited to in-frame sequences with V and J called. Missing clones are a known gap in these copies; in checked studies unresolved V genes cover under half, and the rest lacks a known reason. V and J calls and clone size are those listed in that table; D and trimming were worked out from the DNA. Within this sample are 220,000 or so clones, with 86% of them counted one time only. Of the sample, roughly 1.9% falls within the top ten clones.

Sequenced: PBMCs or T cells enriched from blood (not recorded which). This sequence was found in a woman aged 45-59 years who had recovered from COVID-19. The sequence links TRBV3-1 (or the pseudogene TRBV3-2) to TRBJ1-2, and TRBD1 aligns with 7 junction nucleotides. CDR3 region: CASSQPRQGLYGYTF. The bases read TGTGCCAGCAGCCAACCCCGACAGGGACTCTATGGCTACACCTTC.